This T cell receptor (beta chain) is from a study of T cells expressing NK-cell markers. About the study: Sorted CD3+CD56-NKG2C+, CD3+CD56+NKG2C+ and CD3+CD56+NKG2C- T cells supplied the TCR beta repertoires.

General study results and limits: The HCMV specificity of the expanded NKG2C+ T cell clones stayed unresolved. The contribution of dominant NKG2C+ clonotypes to CD8+ T cells in about six donors was about 1.0-8%.

cDNA encoding TCR beta was synthesized via 5'RACE template switching incorporating UMIs. TCRdb reprocessed the 5' RACE reads; each CDR3 protein has one entry and no DNA is given. Its table lists 550,000 or so distinct CDR3 sequences. Details on this clonotype: What it binds is not known.

The CDR3 extends over 15 amino acids. Germline V gives CDR1 SGHRS, CDR2 YFSETQ. Specimen: blood T cells: a sorted CD56 or NKG2C T cell subset, CD4+ or CD8+ T cells, or bulk PBMC T cells (not recorded which). This sequence joins TRBV5-1 and TRBJ2-2; the TCRdb call, TRBD1, lacks DNA for checking. The receptor's source is a man aged 18 to 29 in good health. CDR3 residues: CASSLAEGDTGELFF.